This TCR beta chain was profiled in a study of CD8+ T cells in alopecia areata. After isolation, RNA underwent reverse transcription to generate cDNA as the sequencing template. Profiled with immunoSEQ multiplex PCR; TCRdb holds only in-frame clones, not every one. Of around 190,000 clones listed, roughly 56% were seen once; the top ten hold 4.9%. The V and J ends lost 3 bases and 6 bases, in that order; junction bases with no gene match: 5. The germline V gene encodes CDR1 MGHRA and CDR2 YSYEKL. This CDR3 has 15 residues. Sample: CD8+ T cells sorted from blood. The chain is built from TRBV4-1 and TRBJ2-2, with 9 bases lining up with TRBD1. This sequence was found in a human donor in good health. The CDR3 loop is CASSHGTGKSGELFF. The DNA for the CDR3 is TGCGCCAGCAGCCATGGGACAGGGAAGTCCGGGGAGCTGTTTTTT.